By sample fraction, the clone carrying this T cell receptor (beta chain) is medium-sized. Antigen specificity is unknown. Sequenced with the Oncomine TCR Beta short-read assay was DNA taken from cultured CD4+ T cells. Investigators isolated genomic DNA from cultured CD4+ T cells. TCRdb reprocessed the PCR reads with MiXCR, giving one entry per CDR3 protein. The sample has approximately 2,000 distinct CDR3 sequences, 15% seen once. The source of the sample is a study of vaccination and CD4 T cells after COVID-19. The V gene lost 5 bases and the J gene lost 0 bases, with 16 bases spanning the gap. Germline loops: CDR1 MDHEN, CDR2 SYDVKM. This CDR3 region has 16 residues. Sample treatment: approximately nine-day PBMC culture with coronavirus spike peptide pools or control peptides (ViraFEST assay). These CD4+ T cells came from an unexposed donor, sampled before the COVID-19 pandemic (2011-2018). TCRs were sequenced by ViraFEST after antigen-specific T cells had been expanded with peptide pools.

The origin of this receptor is a human donor in good health. The sample taken for sequencing was CD4+ T cells from blood, cultured in vitro. V is TRBV28 and J is TRBJ1-1; D not resolved. Written as DNA, the CDR3 is TGTGCCAGCAGTCGAACCCTCCGGGGTTTGAACACTGAAGCTTTCTTT. It encodes CASSRTLRGLNTEAFF.